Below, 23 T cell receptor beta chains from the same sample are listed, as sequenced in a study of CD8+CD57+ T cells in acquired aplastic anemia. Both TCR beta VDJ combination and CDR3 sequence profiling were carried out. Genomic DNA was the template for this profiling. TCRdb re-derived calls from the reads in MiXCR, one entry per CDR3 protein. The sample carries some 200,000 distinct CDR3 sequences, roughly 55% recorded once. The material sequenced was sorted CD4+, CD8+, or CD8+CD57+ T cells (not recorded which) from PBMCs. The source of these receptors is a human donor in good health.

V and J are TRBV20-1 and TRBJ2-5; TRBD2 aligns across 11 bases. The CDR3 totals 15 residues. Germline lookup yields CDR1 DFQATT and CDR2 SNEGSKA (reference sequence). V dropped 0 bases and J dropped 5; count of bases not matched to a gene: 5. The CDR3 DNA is TGCAGTGCTAGAGATCCAACTAGCGGGAGTGAGACCCAGTACTTC. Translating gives CSARDPTSGSETQYF.

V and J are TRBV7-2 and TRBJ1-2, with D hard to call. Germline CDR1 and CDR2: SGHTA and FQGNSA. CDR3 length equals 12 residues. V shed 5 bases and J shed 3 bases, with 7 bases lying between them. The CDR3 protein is CASSRQDYGYTF. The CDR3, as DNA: TGTGCCAGCAGCCGACAAGACTATGGCTACACCTTC.

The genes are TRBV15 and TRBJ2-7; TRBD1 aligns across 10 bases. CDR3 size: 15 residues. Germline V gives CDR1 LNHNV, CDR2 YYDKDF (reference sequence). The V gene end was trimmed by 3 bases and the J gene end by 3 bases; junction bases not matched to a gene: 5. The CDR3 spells CATSSRDRGNYEQYF. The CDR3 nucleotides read TGTGCCACCAGCAGCCGGGACAGGGGCAACTACGAGCAGTACTTC.

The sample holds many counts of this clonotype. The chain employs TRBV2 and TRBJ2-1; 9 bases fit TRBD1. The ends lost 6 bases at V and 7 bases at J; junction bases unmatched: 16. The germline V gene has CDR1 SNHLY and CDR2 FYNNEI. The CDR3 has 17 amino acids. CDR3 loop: CASSPRGTGTLTNEQFF. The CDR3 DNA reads TGTGCCAGCAGCCCCCGGGGGACAGGGACGCTTACAAATGAGCAGTTCTTC.

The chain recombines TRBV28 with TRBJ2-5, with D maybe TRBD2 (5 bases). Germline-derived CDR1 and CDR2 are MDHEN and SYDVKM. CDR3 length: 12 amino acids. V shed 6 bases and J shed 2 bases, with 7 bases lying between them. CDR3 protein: CASSGIQETQYF. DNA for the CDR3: TGTGCCAGCAGCGGGATACAAGAGACCCAGTACTTC.

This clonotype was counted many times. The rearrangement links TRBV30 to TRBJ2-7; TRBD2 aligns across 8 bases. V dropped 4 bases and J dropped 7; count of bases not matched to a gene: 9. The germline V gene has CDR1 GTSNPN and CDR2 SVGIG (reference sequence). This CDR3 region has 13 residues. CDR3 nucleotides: TGTGCCTGGATCCCCAATGGCGGGAGGGAGCAGTACTTC. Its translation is CAWIPNGGREQYF.

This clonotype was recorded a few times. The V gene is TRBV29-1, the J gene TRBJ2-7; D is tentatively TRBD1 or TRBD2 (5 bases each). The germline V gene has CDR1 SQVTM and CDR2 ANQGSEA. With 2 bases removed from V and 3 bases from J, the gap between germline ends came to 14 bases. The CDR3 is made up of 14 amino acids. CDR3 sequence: CSVELGDMGYEQYF. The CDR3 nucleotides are TGCAGCGTTGAACTGGGGGATATGGGCTACGAGCAGTACTTC.

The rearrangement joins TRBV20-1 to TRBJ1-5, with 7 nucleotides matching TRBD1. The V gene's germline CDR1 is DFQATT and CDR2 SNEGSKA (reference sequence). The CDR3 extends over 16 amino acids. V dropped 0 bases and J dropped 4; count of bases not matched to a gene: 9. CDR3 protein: CSAREGEDRINQPQHF. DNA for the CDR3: TGCAGTGCTAGAGAAGGGGAGGACAGGATAAATCAGCCCCAGCATTTT.

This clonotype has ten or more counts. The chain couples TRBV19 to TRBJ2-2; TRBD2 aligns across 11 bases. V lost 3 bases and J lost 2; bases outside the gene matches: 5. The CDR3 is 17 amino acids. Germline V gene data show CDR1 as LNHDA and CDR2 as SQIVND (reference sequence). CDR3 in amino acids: CASSMILAGGNTGELFF. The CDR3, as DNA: TGTGCCAGTAGTATGATCCTAGCGGGGGGAAACACCGGGGAGCTGTTTTTT. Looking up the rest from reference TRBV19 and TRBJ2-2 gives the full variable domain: DGGITQSPKYLFRKEGQNVTLSCEQNLNHDAMYWYRQDPGQGLRLIYYSQIVNDFQKGDIAEGYSVSREKKESFPLTVTSAQKNPTAFYLCASSMILAGGNTGELFFGEGSRLTVL.

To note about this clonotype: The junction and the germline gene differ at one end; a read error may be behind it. The CDR3 bases are TGTGCCAGCACCTCAGGGGAGGGCTATAATTCACCCCACCACTTT. This encodes CASTSGEGYNSPHHF. The chain is built from TRBV5-4 and TRBJ1-6; D might be TRBD1 (6 bases). CDR1 and CDR2 (germline): SGHNT, YYREEE (reference sequence). This CDR3 comprises 15 residues. Full variable domain (outside the CDR3, taken from reference TRBV5-4 and TRBJ1-6): ETGVTQSPTHLIKTRGQQVTLRCSSQSGHNTVSWYQQALGQGPQFIFQYYREEENGRGNFPPRFSGLQFPNYSSELNVNALELDDSALYLCASTSGEGYNSPHHFGNGTRLTVT.

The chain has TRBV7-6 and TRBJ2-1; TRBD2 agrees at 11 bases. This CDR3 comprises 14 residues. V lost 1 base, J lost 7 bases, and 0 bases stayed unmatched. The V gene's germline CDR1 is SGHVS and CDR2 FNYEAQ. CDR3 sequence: CASSLGLAGNEQFF. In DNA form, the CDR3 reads TGTGCCAGCAGCTTAGGACTAGCGGGGAATGAGCAGTTCTTC.

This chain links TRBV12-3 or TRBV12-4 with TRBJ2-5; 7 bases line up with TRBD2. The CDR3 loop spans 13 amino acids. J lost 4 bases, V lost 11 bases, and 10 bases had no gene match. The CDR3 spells CASQWGGGETQYF. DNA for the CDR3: TGTGCCTCCCAGTGGGGGGGGGGAGAGACCCAGTACTTC.

The CDR3 sequence: CASSGQGHGRTGELFF. CDR3 DNA sequence: TGTGCCAGCAGCGGACAAGGACATGGTAGGACCGGGGAGCTGTTTTTT. V and J are TRBV7-6 and TRBJ2-2, with a possible D match to TRBD1 (5 bases). The V gene's germline CDR1 is SGHVS and CDR2 FNYEAQ. The V and J ends lost 5 bases and 5 bases respectively, with 18 bases between them. This CDR3 contains 16 residues.

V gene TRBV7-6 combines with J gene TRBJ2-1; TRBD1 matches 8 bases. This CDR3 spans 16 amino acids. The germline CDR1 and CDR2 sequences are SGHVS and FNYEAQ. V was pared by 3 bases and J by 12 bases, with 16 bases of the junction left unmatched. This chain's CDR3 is CASSFTTGDFTDTQFF. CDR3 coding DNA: TGTGCCAGCAGCTTTACGACAGGGGACTTCACAGATACGCAGTTCTTC.

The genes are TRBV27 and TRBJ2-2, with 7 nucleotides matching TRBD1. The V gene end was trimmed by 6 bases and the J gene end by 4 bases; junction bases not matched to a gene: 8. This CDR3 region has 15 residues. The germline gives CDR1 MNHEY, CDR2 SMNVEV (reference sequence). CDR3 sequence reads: CASSQNRGGTGELFF. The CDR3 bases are TGTGCCAGCAGCCAAAACAGGGGTGGCACCGGGGAGCTGTTTTTT.

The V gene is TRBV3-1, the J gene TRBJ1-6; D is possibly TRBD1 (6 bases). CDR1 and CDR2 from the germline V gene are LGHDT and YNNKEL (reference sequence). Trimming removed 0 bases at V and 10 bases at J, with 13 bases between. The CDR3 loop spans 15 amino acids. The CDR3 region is CASSQDSTGRSPLHF. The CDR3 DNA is TGTGCCAGCAGCCAAGATAGTACAGGGCGCTCACCCCTCCACTTT.

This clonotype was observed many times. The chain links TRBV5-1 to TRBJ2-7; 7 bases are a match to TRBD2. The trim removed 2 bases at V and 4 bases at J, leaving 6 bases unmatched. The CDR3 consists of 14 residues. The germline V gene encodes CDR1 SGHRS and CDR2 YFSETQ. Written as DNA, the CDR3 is TGCGCCAGCAGCTTAGGGGAGGGCCTTTACGAGCAGTACTTC. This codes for CASSLGEGLYEQYF.

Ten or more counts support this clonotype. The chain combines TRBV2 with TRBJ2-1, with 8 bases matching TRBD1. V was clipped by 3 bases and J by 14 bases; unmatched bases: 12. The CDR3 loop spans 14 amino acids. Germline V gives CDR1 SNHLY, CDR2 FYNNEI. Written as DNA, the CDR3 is TGTGCCAGCAGTGATGCAGGGGGCAGGGTCGTGGAGTTCTTC. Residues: CASSDAGGRVVEFF. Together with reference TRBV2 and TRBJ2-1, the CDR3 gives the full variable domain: EPEVTQTPSHQVTQMGQEVILRCVPISNHLYFYWYRQILGQKVEFLVSFYNNEISEKSEIFDDQFSVERPDGSNFTLKIRSTKLEDSAMYFCASSDAGGRVVEFFGPGTRLTVL.

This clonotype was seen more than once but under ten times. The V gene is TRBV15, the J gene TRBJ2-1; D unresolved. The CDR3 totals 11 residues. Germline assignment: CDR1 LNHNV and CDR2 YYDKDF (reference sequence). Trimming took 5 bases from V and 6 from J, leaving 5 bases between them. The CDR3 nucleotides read TGTGCCACCAGCGGATTCAATGAGCAGTTCTTC. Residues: CATSGFNEQFF.

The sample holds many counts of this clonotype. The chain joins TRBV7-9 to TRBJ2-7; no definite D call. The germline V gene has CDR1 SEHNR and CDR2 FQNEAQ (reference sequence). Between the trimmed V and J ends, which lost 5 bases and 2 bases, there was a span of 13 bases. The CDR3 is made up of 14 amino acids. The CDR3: CASSPPDGTYEQYF. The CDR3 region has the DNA TGTGCCAGCAGCCCTCCGGACGGTACCTACGAGCAGTACTTC.

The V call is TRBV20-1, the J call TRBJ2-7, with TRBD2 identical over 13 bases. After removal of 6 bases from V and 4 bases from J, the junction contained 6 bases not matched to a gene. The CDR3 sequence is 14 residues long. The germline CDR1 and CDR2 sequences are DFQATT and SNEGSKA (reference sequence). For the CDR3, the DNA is TGCAGTGCGCGACTAGCGGGGGGCGGGTACGAGCAGTACTTC. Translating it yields CSARLAGGGYEQYF.

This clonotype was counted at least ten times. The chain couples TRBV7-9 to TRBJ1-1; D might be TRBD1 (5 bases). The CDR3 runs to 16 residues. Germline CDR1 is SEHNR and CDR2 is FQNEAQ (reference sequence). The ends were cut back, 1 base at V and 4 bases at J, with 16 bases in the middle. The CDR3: CASSLGDAESGTEAFF. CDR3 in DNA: TGTGCCAGCAGCTTAGGGGACGCGGAATCGGGCACTGAAGCTTTCTTT. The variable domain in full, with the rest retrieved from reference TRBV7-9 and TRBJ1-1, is DTGVSQNPRHKITKRGQNVTFRCDPISEHNRLYWYRQTLGQGPEFLTYFQNEAQLEKSRLLSDRFSAERPKGSFSTLEIQRTEQGDSAMYLCASSLGDAESGTEAFFGQGTRLTVV.

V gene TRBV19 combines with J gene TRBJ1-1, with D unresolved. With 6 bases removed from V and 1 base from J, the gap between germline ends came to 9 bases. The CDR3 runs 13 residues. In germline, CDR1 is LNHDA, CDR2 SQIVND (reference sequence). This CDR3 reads CASSRGRNTEAFF. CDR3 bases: TGTGCCAGTAGCCGTGGACGGAACACTGAAGCTTTCTTT. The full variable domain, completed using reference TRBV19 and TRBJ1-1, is DGGITQSPKYLFRKEGQNVTLSCEQNLNHDAMYWYRQDPGQGLRLIYYSQIVNDFQKGDIAEGYSVSREKKESFPLTVTSAQKNPTAFYLCASSRGRNTEAFFGQGTRLTVV.